Listed here are 11 T cell receptor beta chains from one sample, sequenced in a study of cytomegalovirus exposure and HLA in healthy donors. PCR used 60 Vbeta primers and 13 Jbeta primers. Clones were sequenced by immunoSEQ multiplex PCR, and TCRdb holds only the in-frame ones, with some missing. The sample yields about 150,000 clones, around 80% seen once. Sequencing was carried out using PBMCs. These receptors all stem from a woman in her forties in good health and CMV-seropositive.

The gene calls are TRBV2 and TRBJ2-1, with D unresolved. This CDR3 has 11 residues. V was clipped by 4 bases and J by 5 bases, with 3 bases between them. The germline V gene encodes CDR1 SNHLY and CDR2 FYNNEI. The CDR3: CASSADNEQFF. CDR3 in DNA: TGTGCCAGCAGTGCAGACAATGAGCAGTTCTTC.

The chain recombines TRBV7-8 with TRBJ2-3, with 8 bases lining up with TRBD2. From germline, CDR1 is SGHVS and CDR2 FQNEAQ. CDR3 size: 16 residues. V was pared by 5 bases and J by 0 bases, with 7 bases of the junction left unmatched. For the CDR3, the DNA is TGTGCCAGCAGCCCTCTGACTAGCGCGAGCACAGATACGCAGTATTTT. Translated: CASSPLTSASTDTQYF.

The V gene is TRBV11-2, the J gene TRBJ1-5, with D uncertain. Germline V CDR1 and CDR2: SGHAT, FQNNGV. The V gene lost 0 bases and the J gene lost 0 bases, with 6 bases spanning the gap. This CDR3 contains 15 residues. The DNA of the CDR3 is TGTGCCAGCAGCTTAGACGGGGTTAGCAATCAGCCCCAGCATTTT. This encodes CASSLDGVSNQPQHF.

The chain's CDR3 is CASSPSSLGTSASEQYF. The DNA of the CDR3 is TGTGCCAGCTCACCATCGTCCTTAGGGACTAGCGCCTCCGAGCAGTACTTC. The chain combines TRBV18 with TRBJ2-7; 10 bases match TRBD2. The CDR3 runs to 17 residues. CDR1 and CDR2 from the germline V gene are KGHSH and LQKENI. Losses at the gene ends were 2 bases for V and 6 bases for J; bases not matched to a gene: 13. The whole variable domain, filled in from reference TRBV18 and TRBJ2-7, reads NAGVMQNPRHLVRRRGQEARLRCSPMKGHSHVYWYRQLPEEGLKFMVYLQKENIIDESGMPKERFSAEFPKEGPSILRIQQVVRGDSAAYFCASSPSSLGTSASEQYFGPGTRLTVT.

The chain links TRBV5-1 to TRBJ2-3; possibly TRBD2 for D (5 bases). This CDR3 has 14 amino acids. The germline gives CDR1 SGHRS, CDR2 YFSETQ. Trimming stripped 5 bases from V and 0 bases from J, with 10 bases between. DNA for the CDR3: TGCGCCAGCAGGACGGGAACTAGCACAGATACGCAGTATTTT. Protein sequence: CASRTGTSTDTQYF.

The V and J genes are TRBV29-1 and TRBJ2-2, with D possibly matching TRBD2 (5 bases). V was pared by 3 bases and J by 7 bases, with 18 bases between. There are 15 residues in the CDR3. Germline V gene data show CDR1 as SQVTM and CDR2 as ANQGSEA. The CDR3 nucleotides are TGCAGCGTTGAGTTTAGGCGGGCATCCGACGGGGAGCTGTTTTTT. Amino acid sequence: CSVEFRRASDGELFF.

V usage is TRBV7-2 and J usage is TRBJ1-1; 7 bases agree with TRBD1. V was pared by 5 bases and J by 1 base, with 4 bases of the junction left unmatched. CDR1 and CDR2 (germline): SGHTA, FQGNSA. This CDR3 has 14 amino acids. The CDR3 sequence: CASSLGTANTEAFF. Here the CDR3 DNA reads TGTGCCAGCAGCCTGGGGACAGCGAACACTGAAGCTTTCTTT.

The J gene is TRBJ2-5, the V gene TRBV18; possible D gene TRBD2, 7 bases. The V end lost 3 bases, the J end lost 1 base, and 12 bases lay between the germline ends. The CDR3 totals 15 residues. In germline, CDR1 is KGHSH, CDR2 LQKENI. CDR3 sequence (DNA): TGTGCCAGCTCACCCCCGGGGGGCGTCCAAGAGACCCAGTACTTC. This translates into CASSPPGGVQETQYF.

The chain links TRBV7-8 to TRBJ2-5, with 7 positions matching TRBD1. V shed 1 base, J shed 5 bases, and the junction held 7 bases outside the gene matches. Germline V gene data show CDR1 as SGHVS and CDR2 as FQNEAQ. This CDR3 spans 15 amino acids. The CDR3 region is CASSLGQGVSETQYF. The CDR3 DNA reads TGTGCCAGCAGCTTAGGGCAGGGGGTATCCGAGACCCAGTACTTC.

The chain combines TRBV5-4 with TRBJ2-2; 8 bases align to TRBD1. Germline CDR1 reads SGHNT; CDR2 reads YYREEE (reference sequence). This CDR3 is built from 16 residues. With 4 bases clipped from V and 3 bases from J, the junction kept 8 bases outside the gene matches. The CDR3 bases are TGTGCCAGCAGCAATAACGACAGGGGTTACACCGGGGAGCTGTTTTTT. Translated: CASSNNDRGYTGELFF.

The genes are TRBV28 and TRBJ2-1; D may be TRBD1 (5 bases). Germline loops: CDR1 MDHEN, CDR2 SYDVKM. CDR3 length equals 17 residues. The germline V and J ends were trimmed by 5 bases and 1 base, with 18 bases remaining between them. CDR3 DNA: TGTGCCAGCAGTCACCCGTTTAAAGGGGTATCCTACAATGAGCAGTTCTTC. Its translation: CASSHPFKGVSYNEQFF.